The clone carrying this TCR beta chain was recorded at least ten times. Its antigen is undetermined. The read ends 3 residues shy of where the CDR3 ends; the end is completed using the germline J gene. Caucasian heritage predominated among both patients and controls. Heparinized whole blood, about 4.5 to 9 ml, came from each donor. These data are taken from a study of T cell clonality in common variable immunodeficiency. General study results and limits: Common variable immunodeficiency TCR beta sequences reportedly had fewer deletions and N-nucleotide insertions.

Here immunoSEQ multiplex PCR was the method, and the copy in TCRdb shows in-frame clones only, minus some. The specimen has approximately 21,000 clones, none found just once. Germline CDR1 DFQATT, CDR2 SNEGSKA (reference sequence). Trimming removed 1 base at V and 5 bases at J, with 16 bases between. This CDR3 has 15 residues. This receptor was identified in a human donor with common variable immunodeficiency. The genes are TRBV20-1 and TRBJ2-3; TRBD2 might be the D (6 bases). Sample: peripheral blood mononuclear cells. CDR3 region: CSARAGEVWGDTQYF. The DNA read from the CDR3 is TGCAGTGCTAGAGCGGGGGAAGTATGGGGAGATACG.